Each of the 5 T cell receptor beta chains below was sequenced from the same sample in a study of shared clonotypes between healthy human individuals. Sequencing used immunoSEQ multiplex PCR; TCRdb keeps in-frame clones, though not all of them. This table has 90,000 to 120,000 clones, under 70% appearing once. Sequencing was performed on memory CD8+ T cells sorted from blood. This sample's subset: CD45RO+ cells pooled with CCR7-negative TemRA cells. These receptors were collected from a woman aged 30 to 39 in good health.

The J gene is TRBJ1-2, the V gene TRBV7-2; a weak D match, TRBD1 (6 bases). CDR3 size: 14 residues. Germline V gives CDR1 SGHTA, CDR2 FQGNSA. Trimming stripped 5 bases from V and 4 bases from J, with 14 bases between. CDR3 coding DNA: TGTGCCAGCAGCCGGAACAGGGAAGGCTATGGCTACACCTTC. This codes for CASSRNREGYGYTF.

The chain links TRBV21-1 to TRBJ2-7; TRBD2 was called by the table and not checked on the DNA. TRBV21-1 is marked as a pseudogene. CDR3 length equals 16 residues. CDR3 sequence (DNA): TGCGCCAGCAGCCAAGTACTAGCGGGAGGGAACTACGAGCAGTACTTC. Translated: CASSQVLAGGNYEQYF.

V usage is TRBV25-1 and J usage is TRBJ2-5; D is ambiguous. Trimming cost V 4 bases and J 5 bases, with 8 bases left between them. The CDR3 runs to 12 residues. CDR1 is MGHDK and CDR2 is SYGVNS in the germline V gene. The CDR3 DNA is TGTGCCAGCAGTGCCCTAGGCGAGACCCAGTACTTC. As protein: CASSALGETQYF.

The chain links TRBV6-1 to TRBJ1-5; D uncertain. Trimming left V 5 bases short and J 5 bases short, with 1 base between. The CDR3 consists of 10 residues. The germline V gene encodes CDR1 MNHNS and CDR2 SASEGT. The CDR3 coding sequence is TGTGCCAGCAGTTATCAGCCCCAGCATTTT. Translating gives CASSYQPQHF.

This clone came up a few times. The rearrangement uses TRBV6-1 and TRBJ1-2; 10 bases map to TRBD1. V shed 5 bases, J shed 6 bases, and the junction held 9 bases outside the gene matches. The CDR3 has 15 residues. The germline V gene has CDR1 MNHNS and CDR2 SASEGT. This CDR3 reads CASSMGQGLPNGYTF. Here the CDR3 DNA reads TGTGCCAGCAGTATGGGACAGGGGTTACCCAATGGCTACACCTTC.